This T cell receptor beta chain was sequenced in a study of post-analysis software for immune sequencing data. Study-level background: Relapsing-remitting, secondary progressive and progressive-relapsing multiple sclerosis were all included among the disease courses. Study results and limitations: In multiple sclerosis, normalized Chao1 diversity was significantly below that of controls. TRBV5-6, TRBV5-1 and TRBV20-1 belonged to a set of about 5 TRBV segments that were more frequent in patients than controls.

This clonotype has just a few counts. Its target is unknown. Presence of unique molecular identifiers characterized the TCR beta cDNA libraries. Input populations of roughly 0.85 to 11 million T cells gave rise to around 480,000 cDNA molecules. TCRdb fed the PCR reads into MiXCR, producing one record per CDR3 protein. The table includes roughly 700,000 distinct CDR3 sequences, around 27% detected once. V lost 5 bases to trimming and J lost 9 bases, with 17 bases between them. CDR1 and CDR2 from the germline V gene are KGHDR and SFDVKD. The CDR3 contains 14 residues. The V and J genes are TRBV24-1 and TRBJ2-3, with D perhaps matching TRBD1 (5 bases). The receptor comes from a girl aged 10-17 years with multiple sclerosis. The sequenced sample consisted of blood. CDR3 bases: TGTGCCACCAGTGCAGGTATGCAGGGCGTGACGCAGTATTTT. This translates into CATSAGMQGVTQYF.